Below, 4 T cell receptor beta chains from the same sample are listed, as sequenced in a study of T cells in Graves' hyperthyroidism and ophthalmopathy. Amplification of TCR beta CDR3 regions used RNA as the template. Carried out on the TCR CDR3, a first-round RT-PCR used the HTBI primer set. TCRdb recomputed calls from the multiplex PCR reads with MiXCR, one row per CDR3 protein. Of under 650,000 distinct CDR3 sequences listed, 15% to 20% are singletons. Sequenced sample: blood. The receptor set was obtained from a woman aged 30 to 39 with Graves' hyperthyroidism.

This clonotype was recorded at least ten times. The rearrangement uses TRBV7-3 and TRBJ2-5; 13 bases are a match to TRBD2. Trimming removed 5 bases from V and 4 bases from J; junction bases left unmatched: 7. Germline V gives CDR1 SGHTA, CDR2 FQGTGA. This CDR3 has 16 amino acids. CDR3 DNA sequence: TGTGCCAGCAGCACACCGGGACTAGCGGGAAGAGAGACCCAGTACTTC. Protein: CASSTPGLAGRETQYF. The full variable domain, its missing parts supplied by reference TRBV7-3 and TRBJ2-5, is GAGVSQTPSNKVTEKGKYVELRCDPISGHTALYWYRQSLGQGPEFLIYFQGTGAADDSGLPNDRFFAVRPEGSVSTLKIQRTERGDSAVYLCASSTPGLAGRETQYFGPGTRLLVL.

The chain couples TRBV28 to TRBJ1-4, with TRBD1 as a possible D gene (5 bases). Looked up from germline, CDR1 is MDHEN and CDR2 is SYDVKM. Trimming removed 7 bases at V and 7 bases at J, with 10 bases between. This CDR3 has 12 amino acids. CDR3 bases: TGTGCCAGCAACGGACATGTTGAAAAACTGTTTTTT. This translates into CASNGHVEKLFF.

The V gene is TRBV5-1, the J gene TRBJ2-2; a possible D gene is TRBD1 (5 bases). The CDR3 extends over 15 amino acids. Germline V gene lookup returns CDR1 SGHRS and CDR2 YFSETQ. The V end was cut by 0 bases, the J end by 1 base, with 7 bases between. In DNA, the CDR3 is TGCGCCAGCAGCTTGGAACAGGTGAACACCGGGGAGCTGTTTTTT. Amino acids: CASSLEQVNTGELFF. Full variable domain (rest looked up from reference TRBV5-1 and TRBJ2-2): KAGVTQTPRYLIKTRGQQVTLSCSPISGHRSVSWYQQTPGQGLQFLFEYFSETQRNKGNFPGRFSGRQFSNSRSEMNVSTLELGDSALYLCASSLEQVNTGELFFGEGSRLTVL.

This clonotype was seen at least ten times. V is TRBV11-3 and J is TRBJ2-2, with TRBD1 matching 9 bases. The CDR3 spans 15 residues. Per germline, CDR1 SGHNT and CDR2 YENEEA. The V and J ends lost 3 bases and 3 bases, in that order; junction bases with no gene match: 2. As DNA, the CDR3 is TGTGCCAGCAGCTTGGACAGGGGACACACCGGGGAGCTGTTTTTT. As protein: CASSLDRGHTGELFF.